This T cell receptor beta chain derives from a study of lymphopenia after photon versus proton radiotherapy. Study-wide results and limits: Post-nadir diversity loss with photons came from oligoclonal expansion, particularly CD8+ Temra cells. In patients who died, overall survival fell as post-nadir TCR diversity dropped more. Survival link was tested only in deceased patients; proton benefit remains a possibility.

This clone was observed a handful of times. Antigen specificity is unknown. Assay: immunoSEQ multiplex PCR; the TCRdb copy retains only in-frame clones and omits some. Among 53,000 or so clones, around 83% were seen once, and the ten largest hold 29%. Trimming took 1 base from V and 0 from J, leaving 9 bases between them. This CDR3 region has 15 residues. Germline CDR1 SGHVS, CDR2 FQNEAQ. This sequence joins TRBV7-8 and TRBJ1-1; D not resolved. Sequencing used peripheral blood, obtained from a patient treated with photon-based radiotherapy. The sequence derives from a man aged 50-60 years with gastric cancer. CDR3 sequence reads: CASSLDDTVNTEAFF. As DNA, the CDR3 is TGTGCCAGCAGCTTAGATGATACGGTGAACACTGAAGCTTTCTTT.